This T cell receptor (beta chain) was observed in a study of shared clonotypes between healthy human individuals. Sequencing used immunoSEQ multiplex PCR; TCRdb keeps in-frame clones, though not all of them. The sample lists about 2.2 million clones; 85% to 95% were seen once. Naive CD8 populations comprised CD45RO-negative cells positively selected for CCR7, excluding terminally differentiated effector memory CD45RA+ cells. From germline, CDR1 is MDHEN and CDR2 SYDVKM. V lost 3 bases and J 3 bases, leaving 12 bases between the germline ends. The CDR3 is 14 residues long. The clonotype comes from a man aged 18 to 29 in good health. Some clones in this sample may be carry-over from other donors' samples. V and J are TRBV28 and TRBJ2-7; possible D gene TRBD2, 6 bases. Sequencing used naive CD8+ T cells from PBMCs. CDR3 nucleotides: TGTGCCAGCAGTTTCCCGGGAGAGGTCTACGAGCAGTACTTC. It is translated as CASSFPGEVYEQYF. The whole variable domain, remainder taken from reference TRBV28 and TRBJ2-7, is DVKVTQSSRYLVKRTGEKVFLECVQDMDHENMFWYRQDPGLGLRLIYFSYDVKMKEKGDIPEGYSVSREKKERFSLILESASTNQTSMYLCASSFPGEVYEQYFGPGTRLTVT.